This T cell receptor beta chain was found in a study of molecular identifiers for immune sequencing clone quantification. The table lists this clonotype with many counts. Its specificity is unknown. The bulk TCR libraries were made with methods described before and with listed TCR primers. TCRdb re-called the PCR reads with MiXCR, one entry per CDR3 protein. The sample holds 250,000 to 400,000 distinct CDR3 sequences; 20% to 25% are singletons and the top ten take roughly 0.86%. Findings of the study overall: With a barcode shared among identical TCR molecules, highly expanded clone sizes could be underestimated. Clonotypes topping 20 RNA copies carried over 99% of effector molecules but under 1% of naive ones.

Isolation of naive CD8 T cells was achieved by sorting on a CD8+CD4-CCR7+CD45RA+ phenotype. Germline V CDR1 and CDR2: MNHNS, SASEGT. The V gene lost 2 bases and the J gene lost 6 bases, with 14 bases spanning the gap. This CDR3 has 14 amino acids. Input material: naive CD8+ T cells from blood, with Jurkat cell RNA spiked in. Subset: FACS-sorted CD8+CD4-CCR7+CD45RA+ naive T cells. This sequence was found in a human donor in good health. Some libraries in this study had Jurkat cell RNA spiked in. The chain combines TRBV6-1 with TRBJ2-7; D assignment may be TRBD1 or TRBD2 (5 bases each). CDR3 nucleotide sequence: TGTGCCAGCAGTGAACTGGGGGTAGGACCCGAGCAGTACTTC. Encoded protein: CASSELGVGPEQYF.